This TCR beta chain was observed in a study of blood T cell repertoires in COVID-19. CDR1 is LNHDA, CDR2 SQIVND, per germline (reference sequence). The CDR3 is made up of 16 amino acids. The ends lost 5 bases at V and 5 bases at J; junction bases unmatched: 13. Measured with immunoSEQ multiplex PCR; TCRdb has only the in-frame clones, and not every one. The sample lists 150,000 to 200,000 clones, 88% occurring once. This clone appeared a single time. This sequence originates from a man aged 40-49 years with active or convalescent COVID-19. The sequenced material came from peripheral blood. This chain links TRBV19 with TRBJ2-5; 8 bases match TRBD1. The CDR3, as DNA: TGTGCCAGTAGTCCACTTCCGGGCAGGGGGCGGGAGACCCAGTACTTC. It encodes CASSPLPGRGRETQYF.